Here is one TCR beta chain with its context. This sample stems from a study of blood T cell repertoires in COVID-19. As handled by the study authors: Counts of nucleated cells, estimated from reference gene primer amplification, were obtained. TCRdb's table, derived via immunoSEQ multiplex PCR, lists solely in-frame clones and lacks some. V and J calls and clone size are copied from that table; D and trimming were computed from the DNA. The profile covers roughly 200,000 clones, with 75% to 95% appearing a single time and 0.53% taken by the ten largest. Trimming took off 5 bases at V and 4 bases at J, with 13 bases between the two ends. The germline V gene has CDR1 SGHVS and CDR2 FQNEAQ. The CDR3 length is 14 residues.

The sequenced sample consisted of peripheral blood. The chain couples TRBV7-8 to TRBJ2-3; D may be TRBD1 or TRBD2 (5 bases each). The TCR was taken from a man in his fifties or sixties with acute or convalescent COVID-19. The CDR3 sequence: CASSRDEGADTQYF. DNA of the CDR3: TGTGCCAGCAGCCGGGACGAGGGCGCAGATACGCAGTATTTT. Filled out from reference TRBV7-8 and TRBJ2-3, the complete variable domain reads GAGVSQSPRYKVAKRGQDVALRCDPISGHVSLFWYQQALGQGPEFLTYFQNEAQLDKSGLPSDRFFAERPEGSVSTLKIQRTQQEDSAVYLCASSRDEGADTQYFGPGTRLTVL.